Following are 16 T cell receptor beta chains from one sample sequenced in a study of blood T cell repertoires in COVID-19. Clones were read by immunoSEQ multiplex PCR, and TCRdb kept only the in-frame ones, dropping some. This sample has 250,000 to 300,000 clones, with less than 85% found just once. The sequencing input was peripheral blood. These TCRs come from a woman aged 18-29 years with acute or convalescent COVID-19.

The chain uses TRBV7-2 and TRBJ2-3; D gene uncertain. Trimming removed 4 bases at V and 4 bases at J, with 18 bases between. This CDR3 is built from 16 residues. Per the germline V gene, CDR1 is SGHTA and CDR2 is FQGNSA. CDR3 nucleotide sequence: TGTGCCAGCAGCTCGTCTGTCTTCCGGAGTGCAGATACGCAGTATTTT. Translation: CASSSSVFRSADTQYF.

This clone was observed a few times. In DNA, the CDR3 is TGTGCCAGCAGCTTCACCAGCTCCTACAATGAGCAGTTCTTC. Translating gives CASSFTSSYNEQFF. V and J are TRBV7-9 and TRBJ2-1; D remains unclear. CDR1 and CDR2 from the germline V gene are SEHNR and FQNEAQ (reference sequence). The CDR3 is made up of 14 amino acids. V was cut by 3 bases and J by 0 bases, with 6 bases left in between.

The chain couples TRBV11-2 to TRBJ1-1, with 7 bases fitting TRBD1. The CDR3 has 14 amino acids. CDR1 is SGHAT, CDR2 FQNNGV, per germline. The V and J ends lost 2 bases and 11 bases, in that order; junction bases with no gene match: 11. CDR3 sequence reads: CASSLNLGQAGAFF. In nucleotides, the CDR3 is TGTGCCAGCAGCTTAAACCTAGGACAGGCCGGCGCTTTCTTT. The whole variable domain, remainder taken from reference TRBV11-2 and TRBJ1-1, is EAGVAQSPRYKIIEKRQSVAFWCNPISGHATLYWYQQILGQGPKLLIQFQNNGVVDDSQLPKDRFSAERLKGVDSTLKIQPAKLEDSAVYLCASSLNLGQAGAFFGQGTRLTVV.

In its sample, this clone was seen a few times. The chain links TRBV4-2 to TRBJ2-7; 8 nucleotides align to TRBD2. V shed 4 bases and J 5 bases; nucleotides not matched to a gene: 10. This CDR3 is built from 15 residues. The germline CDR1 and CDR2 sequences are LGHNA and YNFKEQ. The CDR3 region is CASSLYPGTSNEQYF. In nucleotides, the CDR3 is TGTGCCAGCAGCCTCTATCCCGGGACTAGTAACGAGCAGTACTTC.

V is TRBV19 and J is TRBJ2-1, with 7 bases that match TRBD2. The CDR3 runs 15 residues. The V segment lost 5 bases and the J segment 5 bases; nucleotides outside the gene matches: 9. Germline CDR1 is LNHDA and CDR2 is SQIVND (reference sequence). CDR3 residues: CASSWGGSLHNEQFF. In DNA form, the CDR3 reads TGTGCCAGTAGTTGGGGCGGGAGCCTCCACAATGAGCAGTTCTTC.

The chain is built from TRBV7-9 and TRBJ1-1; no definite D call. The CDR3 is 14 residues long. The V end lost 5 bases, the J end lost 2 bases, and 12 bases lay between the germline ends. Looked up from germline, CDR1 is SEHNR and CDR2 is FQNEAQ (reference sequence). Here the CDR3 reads CASSPTHLNTEAFF. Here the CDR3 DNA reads TGTGCCAGCAGCCCTACCCATCTTAACACTGAAGCTTTCTTT.

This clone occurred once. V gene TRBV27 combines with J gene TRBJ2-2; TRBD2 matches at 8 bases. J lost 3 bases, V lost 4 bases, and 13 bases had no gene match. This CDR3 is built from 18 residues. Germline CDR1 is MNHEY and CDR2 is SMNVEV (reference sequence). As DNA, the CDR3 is TGTGCCAGCAGTTCCCTTCGCGGAGCGGGGGATGACACCGGGGAGCTGTTTTTT. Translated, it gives CASSSLRGAGDDTGELFF.

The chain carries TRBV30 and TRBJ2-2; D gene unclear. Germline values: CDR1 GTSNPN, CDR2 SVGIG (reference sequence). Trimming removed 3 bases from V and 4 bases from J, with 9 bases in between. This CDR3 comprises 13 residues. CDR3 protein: CAWRLSVTGELFF. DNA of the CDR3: TGTGCCTGGAGGCTTTCGGTCACCGGGGAGCTGTTTTTT.

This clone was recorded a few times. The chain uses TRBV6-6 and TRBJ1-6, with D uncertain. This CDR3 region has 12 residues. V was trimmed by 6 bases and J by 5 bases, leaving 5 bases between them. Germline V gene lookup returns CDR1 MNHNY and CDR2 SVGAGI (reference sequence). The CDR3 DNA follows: TGTGCCAGCAGGGCCAATAATTCACCCCTCCACTTT. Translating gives CASRANNSPLHF.

CDR3 in amino acids: CASGLSGSPYEQYF. The CDR3 region has the DNA TGTGCTAGTGGTTTGAGCGGGAGTCCCTACGAGCAGTACTTC. This chain connects TRBV12-5 to TRBJ2-7; 8 bases are a match to TRBD2. This CDR3 has 14 residues. Germline-derived CDR1 and CDR2 are LGHNT and FRNRAP. J was trimmed by 2 bases and V by 2 bases; bases with no gene match: 2.

CDR3 protein: CASSLAGAPQETQYF. The DNA for the CDR3 is TGCGCCAGCAGCTTGGCAGGGGCCCCCCAAGAGACCCAGTACTTC. The chain couples TRBV5-1 to TRBJ2-5, with a weak D call TRBD1 (6 bases). V was trimmed by 0 bases and J by 1 base, leaving 10 bases between them. The CDR3 totals 15 residues. The germline V gene encodes CDR1 SGHRS and CDR2 YFSETQ.

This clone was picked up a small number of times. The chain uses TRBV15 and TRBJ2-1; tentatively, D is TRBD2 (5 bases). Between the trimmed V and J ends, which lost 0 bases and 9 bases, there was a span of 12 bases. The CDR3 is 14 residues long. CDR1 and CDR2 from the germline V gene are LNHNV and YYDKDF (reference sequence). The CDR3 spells CATSRDRTVIEQFF. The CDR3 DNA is TGTGCCACCAGCAGAGATCGGACTGTAATTGAGCAGTTCTTC. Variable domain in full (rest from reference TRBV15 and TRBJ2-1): DAMVIQNPRYQVTQFGKPVTLSCSQTLNHNVMYWYQQKSSQAPKLLFHYYDKDFNNEADTPDNFQSRRPNTSFCFLDIRSPGLGDTAMYLCATSRDRTVIEQFFGPGTRLTVL.

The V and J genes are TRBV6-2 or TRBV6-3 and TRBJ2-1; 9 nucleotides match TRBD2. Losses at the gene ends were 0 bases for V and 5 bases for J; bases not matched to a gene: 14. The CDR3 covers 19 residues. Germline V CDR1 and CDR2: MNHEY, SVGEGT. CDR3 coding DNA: TGTGCCAGCAGTTACTCTTACAGGGAGAGGACTAGCGCCCACAATGAGCAGTTCTTC. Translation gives CASSYSYRERTSAHNEQFF.

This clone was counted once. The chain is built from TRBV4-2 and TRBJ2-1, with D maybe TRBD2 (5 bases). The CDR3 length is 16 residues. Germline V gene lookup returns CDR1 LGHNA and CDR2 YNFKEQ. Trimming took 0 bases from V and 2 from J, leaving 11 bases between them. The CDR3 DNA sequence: TGTGCCAGCAGCCAAGACGTACTAGTTACCTACAATGAGCAGTTCTTC. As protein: CASSQDVLVTYNEQFF.

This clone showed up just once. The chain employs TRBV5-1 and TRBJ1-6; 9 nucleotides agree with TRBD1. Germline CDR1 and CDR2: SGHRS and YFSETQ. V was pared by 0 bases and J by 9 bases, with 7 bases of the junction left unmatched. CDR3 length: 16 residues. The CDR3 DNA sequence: TGCGCCAGCAGCTTGGCCACGGGACAGGGTTTTTCACCCCTCCACTTT. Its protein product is CASSLATGQGFSPLHF.

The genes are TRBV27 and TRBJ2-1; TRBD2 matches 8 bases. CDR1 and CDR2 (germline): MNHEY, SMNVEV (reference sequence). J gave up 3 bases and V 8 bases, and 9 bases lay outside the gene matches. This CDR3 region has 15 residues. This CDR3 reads CASQALGLGYNEQFF. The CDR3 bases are TGTGCCAGCCAAGCTCTGGGACTAGGCTACAATGAGCAGTTCTTC.